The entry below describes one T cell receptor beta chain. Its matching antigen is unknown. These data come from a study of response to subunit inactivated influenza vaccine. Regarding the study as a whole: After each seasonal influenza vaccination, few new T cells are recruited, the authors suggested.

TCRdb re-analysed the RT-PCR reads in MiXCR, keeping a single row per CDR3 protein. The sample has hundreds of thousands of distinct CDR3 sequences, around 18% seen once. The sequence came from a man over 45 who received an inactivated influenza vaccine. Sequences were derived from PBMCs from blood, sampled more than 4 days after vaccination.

The CDR3 sequence: CASSLRPIVNYGYTF. The CDR3 region has the DNA TGTGCCAGCAGCTTAAGGCCTATCGTGAACTATGGCTACACCTTC. The V and J genes are TRBV7-9 and TRBJ1-2; D not resolved. Germline V gene data show CDR1 as SEHNR and CDR2 as FQNEAQ (reference sequence). This CDR3 is built from 15 residues. Between the trimmed V and J ends, which lost 2 bases and 2 bases, there was a span of 12 bases.